This T cell receptor (beta chain) was recorded in a study of cytomegalovirus exposure and HLA in healthy donors. Regarding this clone: Its specificity is unknown.

Study results and caveats: A few CMV-associated chains were confirmed in vitro to be specific for CMV antigens. Researchers catalogued 164 TCR beta chains as cytomegalovirus-associated.

CDR1 and CDR2 (germline): SGHAT, FQNNGV. This CDR3 is 16 amino acids long. The V end lost 4 bases, the J end lost 3 bases, and 16 bases lay between the germline ends. Using immunoSEQ multiplex PCR, the repertoire was profiled, and TCRdb retains in-frame clones only, with some absent. The sample carries under 150,000 clones, roughly 86% recorded once. Donors came from a validation cohort of 95 to 150 subjects, distinct from the first 666-subject cohort. The chain has TRBV11-2 and TRBJ1-3; no clear D gene. Input material: PBMCs. This receptor was identified in a man between 18 and 29 years old in good health and CMV-seropositive. CDR3 region: CASSSYLTGGGNTIYF. CDR3 bases: TGTGCCAGCAGCTCATACTTGACGGGAGGTGGAAACACCATATATTTT. Full variable domain (remainder filled in from reference TRBV11-2 and TRBJ1-3): EAGVAQSPRYKIIEKRQSVAFWCNPISGHATLYWYQQILGQGPKLLIQFQNNGVVDDSQLPKDRFSAERLKGVDSTLKIQPAKLEDSAVYLCASSSYLTGGGNTIYFGEGSWLTVV.